The entry below gives a single TCR beta chain sequence along with its context. The sample belongs to a study of control samples from healthy donors and cancer patients. Clones were sequenced by immunoSEQ multiplex PCR, and TCRdb holds only the in-frame ones, with some missing. The sample yields 150,000 to 200,000 clones, 94% seen once. The sample consisted of blood. This TCR derives from a woman under 30 in good health.

The CDR3, as DNA: TGTGCCAGCAGCGCGTCAACCGGGGCTACAACTAATGAAAAACTGTTTTTT. Translating gives CASSASTGATTNEKLFF. The V and J genes are TRBV9 and TRBJ1-4, with D possibly matching TRBD1 (5 bases). Trimming stripped 3 bases from V and 0 bases from J, with 15 bases between. The germline CDR1 and CDR2 sequences are SGDLS and YYNGEE. This CDR3 contains 17 residues.